Below are 25 T cell receptor beta chains sequenced from a single sample in a study of blood T cell repertoires in COVID-19. Assay: immunoSEQ multiplex PCR; the TCRdb copy retains only in-frame clones and omits some. The profile covers 110,000 to 150,000 clones, with about 86% appearing a single time and 1.5% taken by the ten largest. Sequenced: peripheral blood. These receptors were obtained from a woman aged 60-70 years with acute or convalescent COVID-19.

This chain uses TRBV11-3 with TRBJ2-7; D is ambiguous. Germline V gene sequence: CDR1 SGHNT, CDR2 YENEEA. Trimming shortened V by 6 bases and J by 4 bases, and 13 bases separated the two germline ends. This CDR3 region has 13 residues. CDR3 residues: CASSSRHQYEQYF. The CDR3, as DNA: TGTGCCAGCAGTTCTCGACACCAGTACGAGCAGTACTTC.

The rearrangement joins TRBV5-4 to TRBJ1-2; tentative D call: TRBD1 (6 bases). V lost 4 bases and J lost 8, with 9 bases in between. There are 11 residues in the CDR3. In germline, CDR1 is SGHNT, CDR2 YYREEE (reference sequence). DNA for the CDR3: TGTGCCAGCAGCCTCACAGGGGGCTACACCTTC. Translation: CASSLTGGYTF.

V is TRBV6-6 and J is TRBJ1-1; 8 bases align to TRBD1. Per the germline V gene, CDR1 is MNHNY and CDR2 is SVGAGI (reference sequence). Trimming took 2 bases from V and 7 from J; bases not matched to a gene: 6. The CDR3 contains 14 residues. The chain's CDR3 is CASSYMGQVYEAFF. CDR3 DNA: TGTGCCAGCAGTTACATGGGACAGGTGTATGAAGCTTTCTTT.

The chain joins TRBV18 to TRBJ2-5; the match to TRBD1 covers 7 bases. The CDR3 runs to 14 residues. Per the germline V gene, CDR1 is KGHSH and CDR2 is LQKENI. The V and J ends lost 3 bases and 4 bases, in that order; junction bases with no gene match: 5. DNA of the CDR3: TGTGCCAGCTCACCCACAGGGGCCGGAGAGACCCAGTACTTC. This gives the protein CASSPTGAGETQYF.

The chain uses TRBV28 and TRBJ2-7, with 9 bases identical to TRBD1. The length of the CDR3 is 13 residues. From germline, CDR1 is MDHEN and CDR2 SYDVKM. V was clipped by 4 bases and J by 12 bases; unmatched bases: 10. CDR3 residues: CASSSGQGLASYF. In nucleotides, the CDR3 is TGTGCCAGCAGTTCGGGACAGGGTCTAGCCTCGTACTTC.

The chain links TRBV5-1 to TRBJ1-1; 8 bases match TRBD1. This CDR3 contains 13 residues. The trim removed 4 bases at V and 4 bases at J, leaving 3 bases unmatched. The germline gives CDR1 SGHRS, CDR2 YFSETQ. CDR3 amino acids: CASSGQGGTEAFF. The CDR3 coding sequence is TGCGCCAGCAGCGGACAGGGAGGCACTGAAGCTTTCTTT.

This clone was seen a handful of times. The chain links TRBV24-1 to TRBJ1-2; D gene uncertain. The CDR3 is 14 residues long. The germline V gene has CDR1 KGHDR and CDR2 SFDVKD. Trimming cost V 3 bases and J 3 bases, with 10 bases left between them. The CDR3 protein is CATSDATSDYGYTF. CDR3 DNA: TGTGCCACCAGTGATGCGACATCGGACTATGGCTACACCTTC.

The chain is built from TRBV28 and TRBJ2-2, with TRBD2 identical over 8 bases. V shed 7 bases and J 6 bases; nucleotides not matched to a gene: 4. The germline V gene encodes CDR1 MDHEN and CDR2 SYDVKM. There are 13 residues in the CDR3. CDR3 protein: CASITGGPGELFF. CDR3 DNA sequence: TGTGCCAGCATAACGGGGGGGCCCGGGGAGCTGTTTTTT.

The chain links TRBV28 to TRBJ2-1, with 7 bases identical to TRBD2. Germline trimming cut 3 bases from V and 8 bases from J; bases unmatched to any gene: 4. The CDR3 has 13 amino acids. Germline CDR1 and CDR2: MDHEN and SYDVKM. CDR3 nucleotide sequence: TGTGCCAGCAGTTTGGGAGGGGAAGATGAGCAGTTCTTC. Translated, it gives CASSLGGEDEQFF.

This clone was recorded only once. The chain is built from TRBV7-6 and TRBJ1-3; D uncertain. The V gene lost 2 bases and the J gene lost 4 bases, with 15 bases spanning the gap. This CDR3 comprises 16 residues. CDR1 is SGHVS and CDR2 is FNYEAQ in the germline V gene. CDR3 DNA: TGTGCCAGCAGCTTATCCCCTACAGCTCAAGGAAACACCATATATTTT. Translated, it gives CASSLSPTAQGNTIYF. The variable domain in full, completed from reference TRBV7-6 and TRBJ1-3, reads GAGVSQSPRYKVTKRGQDVALRCDPISGHVSLYWYRQALGQGPEFLTYFNYEAQQDKSGLPNDRFSAERPEGSISTLTIQRTEQRDSAMYRCASSLSPTAQGNTIYFGEGSWLTVV.

The chain uses TRBV6-5 and TRBJ2-7; TRBD2 agrees at 11 bases. The V and J ends lost 7 bases and 2 bases, in that order; junction bases with no gene match: 7. In germline, CDR1 is MNHEY, CDR2 SVGAGI. This CDR3 is built from 15 residues. DNA of the CDR3: TGTGCCAGCACCTCCGGGACTAGCGGTACCTACGAGCAGTACTTC. Residues: CASTSGTSGTYEQYF.

The rearrangement uses TRBV28 and TRBJ1-5; D is undetermined. The CDR3 length is 15 residues. The V gene lost 5 bases and the J gene lost 4 bases, with 15 bases spanning the gap. Looked up from germline, CDR1 is MDHEN and CDR2 is SYDVKM. CDR3: CASSRSLSGNQPQHF. DNA of the CDR3: TGTGCCAGCAGTCGCTCGTTGAGCGGAAATCAGCCCCAGCATTTT.

J is TRBJ2-2 and V is TRBV3-1 (or the pseudogene TRBV3-2); no reliable D call. From germline, CDR1 is LGHDT and CDR2 YNNKEL (reference sequence). The CDR3 has 15 residues. Trimming removed 1 base from V and 7 bases from J, with 13 bases in between. The CDR3: CASSQVGGGIGELFF. DNA of the CDR3: TGTGCCAGCAGCCAAGTTGGCGGCGGAATCGGGGAGCTGTTTTTT.

V and J are TRBV11-2 and TRBJ1-2, with TRBD1 identical over 7 bases. J gave up 4 bases and V 1 base, and 6 bases lay outside the gene matches. CDR1 and CDR2 (germline): SGHAT, FQNNGV. The CDR3 is 15 amino acids. CDR3 bases: TGTGCCAGCAGCTTAGTACAGGGGAGAGGCTATGGCTACACCTTC. As protein: CASSLVQGRGYGYTF.

The CDR3 DNA follows: TGTGCCAGCAGTTACTCGGAGAACCAATACTATGGCTACACCTTC. It is translated as CASSYSENQYYGYTF. J is TRBJ1-2 and V is TRBV6-5, with unresolved D. There are 15 residues in the CDR3. Trimming shortened V by 0 bases and J by 3 bases, and 11 bases separated the two germline ends. Germline CDR1 and CDR2: MNHEY and SVGAGI.

This rearrangement joins TRBV4-3 to TRBJ2-1; maybe TRBD2 (6 bases). From germline, CDR1 is LGHNA and CDR2 YSLEER. The CDR3 totals 12 residues. The V end lost 0 bases, the J end lost 9 bases, and 6 bases lay between the germline ends. The CDR3 DNA follows: TGCGCCAGCAGCCAAGAGGGGGGTGAGCAGTTCTTC. Translated, it gives CASSQEGGEQFF.

V gene TRBV6-2 or TRBV6-3 combines with J gene TRBJ1-2; 10 positions agree with TRBD1. The length of the CDR3 is 14 residues. V lost 5 bases and J lost 3; bases outside the gene matches: 3. Germline CDR1 and CDR2: MNHEY and SVGEGT. CDR3 coding DNA: TGTGCCAGCAGTCGGGACAGGGGATACTATGGCTACACCTTC. This gives the protein CASSRDRGYYGYTF.

The rearrangement joins TRBV28 to TRBJ1-1; D unresolved. The CDR3 contains 15 residues. V lost 5 bases, J lost 5 bases, and 18 bases lay in between. CDR1 is MDHEN, CDR2 SYDVKM, per germline. The DNA of the CDR3 is TGTGCCAGCAGTCCAAGCGTAGGGAGAGGAACTGAAGCTTTCTTT. This translates into CASSPSVGRGTEAFF.

The rearrangement uses TRBV9 and TRBJ1-6; D is unclear. Germline CDR1 reads SGDLS; CDR2 reads YYNGEE. The CDR3 has 13 residues. Trimming cost V 0 bases and J 5 bases, with 3 bases left between them. In DNA, the CDR3 is TGTGCCAGCAGCGTAGGTAATAATTCACCCCTCCACTTT. It yields the protein CASSVGNNSPLHF. Supplemented by reference TRBV9 and TRBJ1-6, the full variable domain reads DSGVTQTPKHLITATGQRVTLRCSPRSGDLSVYWYQQSLDQGLQFLIQYYNGEERAKGNILERFSAQQFPDLHSELNLSSLELGDSALYFCASSVGNNSPLHFGNGTRLTVT.

The gene calls are TRBV5-1 and TRBJ2-2; the D gene is possibly TRBD1 (6 bases). The CDR3 consists of 16 residues. The ends were cut back, 4 bases at V and 0 bases at J, with 13 bases in the middle. Germline V CDR1 and CDR2: SGHRS, YFSETQ. CDR3 sequence reads: CASSAGQYANTGELFF. The CDR3 region has the DNA TGCGCCAGCAGCGCAGGACAGTACGCGAACACCGGGGAGCTGTTTTTT.

This clone was observed a single time. The chain employs TRBV30 and TRBJ1-5; TRBD1 matches 8 bases. The CDR3 length is 16 residues. Germline CDR1 GTSNPN, CDR2 SVGIG (reference sequence). J lost 4 bases, V lost 3 bases, and 11 bases had no gene match. The CDR3 spells CAWSHHTDRANQPQHF. The CDR3 nucleotides read TGTGCCTGGAGCCATCATACGGACAGGGCGAATCAGCCCCAGCATTTT. The entire variable domain, with the rest obtained from reference TRBV30 and TRBJ1-5, is as follows: SQTIHQWPATLVQPVGSPLSLECTVEGTSNPNLYWYRQAAGRGLQLLFYSVGIGQISSEVPQNLSASRPQDRQFILSSKKLLLSDSGFYLCAWSHHTDRANQPQHFGDGTRLSIL.

This clone was recorded a few times. The rearrangement joins TRBV6-5 to TRBJ2-7, with 8 bases lining up with TRBD1. Trimming cost V 6 bases and J 2 bases; bases outside gene matches: 9. The CDR3 extends over 15 amino acids. Germline V gene data show CDR1 as MNHEY and CDR2 as SVGAGI. CDR3 residues: CASSRDRGGTYEQYF. CDR3 DNA sequence: TGTGCCAGCAGCCGAGACAGGGGCGGCACCTACGAGCAGTACTTC.

This chain links TRBV29-1 with TRBJ2-2; a weak D match, TRBD1 (5 bases). The CDR3 is 12 amino acids. CDR1 and CDR2 from the germline V gene are SQVTM and ANQGSEA. The V and J ends lost 7 bases and 1 base respectively, with 7 bases between them. The CDR3 DNA is TGCAGCGGCGACAGGAACACCGGGGAGCTGTTTTTT. Amino acids: CSGDRNTGELFF.

This rearrangement joins TRBV12-3 or TRBV12-4 to TRBJ1-5, with D tentatively TRBD1 (6 bases). This CDR3 contains 13 residues. The V and J ends lost 6 bases and 3 bases respectively, with 9 bases between them. CDR3 bases: TGTGCCAGCAGAGGGACACTCAATCAGCCCCAGCATTTT. Its protein product is CASRGTLNQPQHF.

The rearrangement joins TRBV28 to TRBJ1-5, with D unresolved. The CDR3 length is 14 residues. The ends were cut back, 7 bases at V and 0 bases at J, with 10 bases in the middle. The V gene's germline CDR1 is MDHEN and CDR2 SYDVKM. CDR3 DNA sequence: TGTGCCAGCACCCGGAGTGATAGCAATCAGCCCCAGCATTTT. As protein: CASTRSDSNQPQHF.